The sequence of this T cell receptor (beta chain) was determined in a study of blood T cell repertoires in COVID-19. On the study more broadly: The study drew acute and convalescent COVID-19 samples from the United States, Italy and Spain.

Libraries were prepared by immunoSEQ multiplex PCR; TCRdb keeps only in-frame clonotypes and omits some of them. The table shows about 390,000 clones, with around nine tenths occurring only once. Germline lookup yields CDR1 LGHNA and CDR2 YNFKEQ. There are 15 residues in the CDR3. The ends were cut back, 0 bases at V and 7 bases at J, with 13 bases in the middle. Categorization into cohorts depended on clinical history that participants reported. The chain recombines TRBV4-2 with TRBJ1-5; unclear D gene. The clonotype comes from a woman aged 50 to 65 who had recovered from COVID-19. The sequenced material came from PBMCs or T cells enriched from blood (not recorded which). The CDR3, as DNA: TGTGCCAGCAGCCAAGATTCCCGGGGATCGCAGCCCCAGCATTTT. Translating it yields CASSQDSRGSQPQHF.